What follows are 5 T cell receptor beta chains derived from one specimen sequenced in a study of blood T cell repertoires in COVID-19. Sequenced by immunoSEQ multiplex PCR; TCRdb stores in-frame clones only, minus some. The sample records 100,000 to 150,000 clones, about 86% being singletons. The sequencing sample was made of PBMCs or T cells enriched from blood (not recorded which). The receptors were sampled from a man aged 35-49 years with acute COVID-19.

This clone was counted only a few times. This chain joins TRBV3-1 (or the pseudogene TRBV3-2) and TRBJ2-3; TRBD2 matches at 11 bases. V shed 4 bases, J shed 2 bases, and the junction held 11 bases outside the gene matches. This CDR3 is built from 18 residues. The V gene's germline CDR1 is LGHDT and CDR2 YNNKEL (reference sequence). The CDR3, as DNA: TGTGCCAGCAGCCCCGAAATACGACTAGCGGGAAACACAGATACGCAGTATTTT. Translating gives CASSPEIRLAGNTDTQYF.

CDR3 in amino acids: CASSFPGQGGLYGYTF. In DNA, the CDR3 is TGTGCCAGCAGCTTCCCCGGACAGGGTGGCCTCTATGGCTACACCTTC. This chain connects TRBV5-4 to TRBJ1-2; TRBD1 aligns across 8 bases. Germline V gene data show CDR1 as SGHNT and CDR2 as YYREEE (reference sequence). V trimming: 2 bases; J trimming: 4 bases; junction bases outside the gene matches: 10. The CDR3 covers 16 residues.

The chain combines TRBV10-3 with TRBJ2-5; 8 nucleotides agree with TRBD2. Germline V CDR1 and CDR2: ENHRY, SYGVKD. J was trimmed by 4 bases and V by 4 bases; bases with no gene match: 8. This CDR3 is built from 15 residues. CDR3 DNA sequence: TGTGCCATCAGTGCGGAGCGGGGGAGAGGAGAGACCCAGTACTTC. Its translation is CAISAERGRGETQYF.

There are a few counts of this clone. The chain recombines TRBV3-1 (or the pseudogene TRBV3-2) with TRBJ2-2, with D possibly TRBD1 on 6 matching bases. CDR1 and CDR2 (germline): LGHDT, YNNKEL (reference sequence). Trimming removed 0 bases from V and 1 base from J, with 6 bases in between. CDR3 size: 15 residues. The CDR3 loop reads CASSQDRGNTGELFF. For the CDR3, the DNA is TGTGCCAGCAGCCAAGACAGGGGGAACACCGGGGAGCTGTTTTTT.

The chain joins TRBV5-6 to TRBJ1-3, with a tentative D call TRBD1 (6 bases). This CDR3 spans 17 amino acids. The germline gives CDR1 SGHDT, CDR2 YYEEEE. Trimming removed 1 base from V and 1 base from J, with 15 bases in between. CDR3 in DNA: TGTGCCAGCAGCTTGTTCGGGGACATCGGGTCTGGAAACACCATATATTTT. Its protein product is CASSLFGDIGSGNTIYF.